Sequencing of this T cell receptor (beta chain) was carried out in a study of T cells in Graves' hyperthyroidism and ophthalmopathy. Amplification targeted TCR beta CDR3 regions from RNA transcripts. RT-PCR in the first round (using the HTBI primer set) targeted the TCR CDR3. MiXCR, applied by TCRdb to the multiplex PCR reads, yields one record per CDR3 protein. The sample records 600,000 or so distinct CDR3 sequences, roughly 50% being singletons. The study excluded patients with uncontrolled infection, other autoimmune disease, pregnancy or lactation. Trimming took off 4 bases at V and 3 bases at J, with 16 bases between the two ends. Germline loops: CDR1 LNHDA, CDR2 SQIVND (reference sequence). The CDR3 has 15 residues.

V is TRBV19 and J is TRBJ2-7; tentatively, D is TRBD1 or TRBD2 (5 bases each). The source of this sequence is a woman aged 18 to 35 with Graves' hyperthyroidism. What was sequenced was peripheral blood or thyroid tissue (not recorded which). CDR3 DNA sequence: TGTGCCAGTAGTACAGGACCCGGGGCTGGCTACGAGCAGTACTTC. It translates to CASSTGPGAGYEQYF.